Listed below are T cell receptor beta chains from one sample, sequenced in a study of shared clonotypes between healthy human individuals. Here immunoSEQ multiplex PCR was the method, and the copy in TCRdb shows in-frame clones only, minus some. The sample includes 2 million to 3 million clones, approximately 93% of them seen just once. Sequencing input: naive CD4+ T cells from PBMCs. These receptors were collected from a man aged 18-30 years in good health. Some clones in this sample may be carry-over from other donors' samples. CDR3s include the opening cysteine and the closing phenylalanine or tryptophan. The size of a clone is reported for some rows only, either as once, few or many, or as a class for expanded clones.

J gene | V gene | clone size | CDR3 protein
TRBJ2-1 | TRBV7-9 | NA | CASSFLGTSGVYNEQFF
TRBJ1-3 | TRBV7-2 | once | CASSPGQIFSGNTIYF
TRBJ1-2 | TRBV15 | NA | CATSRNGETGGYTF
TRBJ2-7 | TRBV14 | NA | CASSPGYGSYEQYF
TRBJ2-1 | TRBV5-1 | NA | CASSPGSGDNEQFF
TRBJ2-2 | TRBV12-5 | NA | CASGLGLAGANTGELFF
TRBJ2-5 | TRBV11-2 | NA | CASSLAGDRGYETQYF
TRBJ2-2 | TRBV5-1 | NA | CASGLTGESGTGELFF
TRBJ2-7 | TRBV7-6 | NA | CASSLAEGSPYEQYF
TRBJ1-3 | TRBV30 | few | CAWTGTASGNTIYF
TRBJ1-1 | TRBV18 | few | CASSPISDPNTEAFF
TRBJ2-5 | TRBV5-1 | NA | CASSLAWDQETQYF
TRBJ2-3 | TRBV15 | NA | CATSRARLTSPTDTQYF
TRBJ1-2 | TRBV6-5 | NA | CASSFRRPYGCTF
TRBJ2-2 | TRBV4-1 | NA | CASSQGFTIVTGELFF
TRBJ2-7 | TRBV7-9 | NA | CASSLDGLAGLYEQYF
TRBJ2-7 | TRBV5-1 | NA | CASSSLAYEQYF
TRBJ2-2 | TRBV5-4 | NA | CASRRLAGESGELFF
TRBJ1-3 | TRBV7-2 | NA | CASSLGTGFSGNTIYF
TRBJ2-2 | TRBV6-5 | NA | CASRTSGSGAGELFF
TRBJ2-3 | TRBV7-9 | NA | CASSLRQGGTDTQYF
TRBJ2-5 | TRBV2 | few | CASSGGGGRVGETQYF
TRBJ2-1 | TRBV28 | NA | CASIRSGTSGAHNEQFF
TRBJ1-3 | TRBV2 | NA | CASVGQGIGNTIYF
TRBJ2-7 | TRBV9 | NA | CASSLETGMIYEQYF
TRBJ2-1 | TRBV7-8 | NA | CASSPSYNEQFF
TRBJ2-5 | TRBV27 | NA | CASSRGGQFPQETQYF
TRBJ2-3 | TRBV27 | NA | CASSPYAGVGYTQYF
TRBJ1-4 | TRBV28 | NA | CASSLTQGWEKLFF
TRBJ2-7 | TRBV5-1 | NA | CASSLGLAGVYEQYF
TRBJ2-5 | TRBV6-5 | NA | CASSYSGGRTQYF
TRBJ1-1 | TRBV6-1 | NA | CATSSRFSEAFF
TRBJ1-1 | TRBV19 | few | CATLGQGERAFF
TRBJ2-7 | TRBV18 | once | CASSPFAGFEQYF
TRBJ2-7 | TRBV28 | NA | CASSPLSGNYEQYF
TRBJ2-3 | TRBV6-4 | NA | CASSREENTDTQYF
TRBJ2-7 | TRBV7-2 | NA | CASSLLTQSYEQYF
TRBJ2-7 | TRBV19 | once | CASSMLGQGGDEQYF
TRBJ2-1 | TRBV5-1 | NA | CASHTGLAGDNEQFF
TRBJ1-1 | TRBV30 | NA | CAWILEAFF
TRBJ2-1 | TRBV5-1 | NA | CASSLGLRGAYNEQFF
TRBJ2-7 | TRBV10-3 | NA | CAISGKTRDNHEQYF
TRBJ1-2 | TRBV19 | NA | CASSIFVAANYGYTF
TRBJ2-7 | TRBV20-1 | NA | CSARGRDRKHF
TRBJ2-3 | TRBV5-1 | once | CASSLALGQRTDTQYF
TRBJ2-1 | TRBV7-9 | NA | CASSPLLGGRTYNEQFF
TRBJ2-1 | TRBV5-1 | NA | CASSLTITSGSNNEQFF
TRBJ1-5 | TRBV19 | few | CASSTLQGASNQPQHF
TRBJ2-1 | TRBV27 | NA | CASSSAGTRFNEQFF
TRBJ1-5 | TRBV5-1 | NA | CASSLEAHQPQHF
TRBJ2-7 | TRBV9 | NA | CASSPISGSGSYEQYF
TRBJ2-7 | TRBV5-1 | NA | CASSTGRVTPYEQYF
TRBJ1-2 | TRBV6-5 | few | CASSRPDSLNYGYTF
TRBJ2-6 | TRBV12-5 | NA | CASGTRPGQGFTGANVLTF